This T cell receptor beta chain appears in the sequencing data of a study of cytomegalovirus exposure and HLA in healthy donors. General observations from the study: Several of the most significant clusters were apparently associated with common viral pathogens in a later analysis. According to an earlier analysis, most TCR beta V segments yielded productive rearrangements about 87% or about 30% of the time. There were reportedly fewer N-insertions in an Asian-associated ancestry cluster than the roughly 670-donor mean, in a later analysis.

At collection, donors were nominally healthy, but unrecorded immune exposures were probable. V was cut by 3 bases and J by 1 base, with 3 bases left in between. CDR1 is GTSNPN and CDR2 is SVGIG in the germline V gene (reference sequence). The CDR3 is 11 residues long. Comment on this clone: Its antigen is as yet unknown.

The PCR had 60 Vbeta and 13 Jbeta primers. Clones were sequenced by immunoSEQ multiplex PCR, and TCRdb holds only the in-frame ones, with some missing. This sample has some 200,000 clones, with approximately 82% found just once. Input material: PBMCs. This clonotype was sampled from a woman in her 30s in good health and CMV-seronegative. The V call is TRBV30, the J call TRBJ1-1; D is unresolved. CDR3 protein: CAWSRNTEAFF. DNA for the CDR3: TGTGCCTGGAGCAGGAACACTGAAGCTTTCTTT.